This T cell receptor beta chain was sequenced for a study of blood T cell repertoires in COVID-19. Study context: Sites across the United States, Italy and Spain contributed samples from acute and convalescent COVID-19. The analysed material was cDNA or gDNA that came from T cells, B-cell-depleted T cells, or PBMCs.

Unmatched junction bases numbered 6, after V lost 5 bases and J lost 6 bases. CDR1 SGHTA and CDR2 FQGNSA come from the germline V gene. The CDR3 sequence is 14 residues long. As handled by the study authors: Estimated nucleated cell counts came from reference gene primer amplification. Data came from immunoSEQ multiplex PCR; TCRdb stores just in-frame clones and leaves some out. The V and J calls and clone size are taken from that table; D and trimming were inferred from the DNA. The sample shows over 95,000 clones, about 89% of them seen only once. This clone was seen a few times. V is TRBV7-2 and J is TRBJ2-2, with 7 bases matching TRBD1. The TCR originated in a human donor with acute or convalescent COVID-19. The donor label of this sample is uncertain. The sequenced sample consisted of peripheral blood. Here the CDR3 DNA reads TGTGCCAGCAGCCGGGGACAGTCCTCCGGGGAGCTGTTTTTT. Translating gives CASSRGQSSGELFF.